The 19 T cell receptor beta chains listed next were all sequenced from one sample in a study of blood T cell repertoires in COVID-19. Only in-frame clones appear in the TCRdb table, and some are missing; sequencing was by immunoSEQ multiplex PCR. The sample shows 250,000 to 350,000 clones, 85% to 90% of them seen only once. Sequenced material: peripheral blood. The source of these receptors is a woman between 25 and 40 years old with COVID-19, enrolled during active disease.

DNA of the CDR3: TGTGCCACCAGCAGAGTCAGGGTTACAGATACGCAGTATTTT. It specifies CATSRVRVTDTQYF. The gene calls are TRBV15 and TRBJ2-3, with D tentatively TRBD1 (5 bases). Germline assignment: CDR1 LNHNV and CDR2 YYDKDF (reference sequence). There are 14 residues in the CDR3. Trimming left V 1 base short and J 3 bases short, with 8 bases between.

The chain recombines TRBV7-2 with TRBJ2-7, with 8 bases matching TRBD1. The CDR3 is 15 amino acids. V was pared by 0 bases and J by 1 base, with 2 bases of the junction left unmatched. In germline, CDR1 is SGHTA, CDR2 FQGNSA. The CDR3 reads CASSLATGGSYEQYF. The CDR3 DNA follows: TGTGCCAGCAGCTTAGCCACAGGGGGGTCCTACGAGCAGTACTTC.

This chain joins TRBV9 and TRBJ1-4, with TRBD1 matching 7 bases. The CDR3 totals 14 residues. V was pared by 0 bases and J by 6 bases, with 2 bases of the junction left unmatched. In germline, CDR1 is SGDLS, CDR2 YYNGEE. The CDR3 coding sequence is TGTGCCAGCAGCGTAGGGGACAGCCATGAAAAACTGTTTTTT. Residues: CASSVGDSHEKLFF.

The chain carries TRBV6-1 and TRBJ1-5, with D uncertain. The CDR3 covers 13 residues. With 3 bases removed from V and 4 bases from J, the gap between germline ends came to 7 bases. Germline V gives CDR1 MNHNS, CDR2 SASEGT. The CDR3 sequence: CASSDLRNQPQHF. The DNA of the CDR3 is TGTGCCAGCAGTGACCTCAGGAATCAGCCCCAGCATTTT.

The gene calls are TRBV5-6 and TRBJ2-5, with 7 nucleotides matching TRBD1. The CDR3 sequence is 15 residues long. The V gene's germline CDR1 is SGHDT and CDR2 YYEEEE. The junction had 8 bases not matched to a gene; V was cut back by 0 bases and J by 6 bases. CDR3 sequence (DNA): TGTGCCAGCAGCTTGGGAGGGGGACAGTGGAAGACCCAGTACTTC. The encoded protein is CASSLGGGQWKTQYF. Looking up the rest from reference TRBV5-6 and TRBJ2-5 gives the full variable domain: DAGVTQSPTHLIKTRGQQVTLRCSPKSGHDTVSWYQQALGQGPQFIFQYYEEEERQRGNFPDRFSGHQFPNYSSELNVNALLLGDSALYLCASSLGGGQWKTQYFGPGTRLLVL.

This clone was observed once. The chain carries TRBV14 and TRBJ1-2; TRBD1 might be the D (5 bases). In germline, CDR1 is SGHDN, CDR2 FVKESK. The CDR3 totals 13 residues. V lost 3 bases and J lost 3, with 8 bases in between. The CDR3 here is CASSQGRYYGYTF. The CDR3, as DNA: TGTGCCAGCAGCCAGGGGCGGTACTATGGCTACACCTTC.

The chain has TRBV28 and TRBJ2-7, with TRBD2 matching 10 bases. V gave up 4 bases and J gave up 2 bases; unmatched junction bases: 14. CDR1 is MDHEN, CDR2 SYDVKM, per germline. The length of the CDR3 is 18 residues. In nucleotides, the CDR3 is TGTGCCAGCAGTTATTTTACTAGCGGGAAGGCTAATACCTACGAGCAGTACTTC. This encodes CASSYFTSGKANTYEQYF.

This clone was seen just once. The genes are TRBV24-1 and TRBJ2-5; D call uncertain. Trimming stripped 3 bases from V and 5 bases from J, with 3 bases between. Germline values: CDR1 KGHDR, CDR2 SFDVKD. This CDR3 spans 11 amino acids. CDR3 sequence reads: CATSDEETQYF. The CDR3, as DNA: TGTGCCACCAGTGATGAGGAGACCCAGTACTTC.

The table lists this clone with a count of one. The chain combines TRBV28 with TRBJ2-7; 9 nucleotides match TRBD2. V lost 3 bases to trimming and J lost 1 base; unmatched junction nucleotides: 4. CDR3 length equals 15 residues. Germline-derived CDR1 and CDR2 are MDHEN and SYDVKM. The CDR3 coding sequence is TGTGCCAGCAGTTTGCAGCGGGAGGTATCCTACGAGCAGTACTTC. This gives the protein CASSLQREVSYEQYF. The whole variable domain, filled in from reference TRBV28 and TRBJ2-7, reads DVKVTQSSRYLVKRTGEKVFLECVQDMDHENMFWYRQDPGLGLRLIYFSYDVKMKEKGDIPEGYSVSREKKERFSLILESASTNQTSMYLCASSLQREVSYEQYFGPGTRLTVT.

This clone appeared a few times. The rearrangement uses TRBV1 and TRBJ2-3; the DNA was not compared with TRBD1, the D call given in the table. TRBV1 is annotated as a pseudogene. The CDR3 runs 18 residues. The CDR3 DNA sequence: TGCACCAGCAGCCAAGACGAAGAAAAACAGGGGGCGGGAGATACGCAGTATTTT. Protein product: CTSSQDEEKQGAGDTQYF.

The J gene is TRBJ2-7, the V gene TRBV29-1, with TRBD1 as a possible D gene (6 bases). The CDR3 has 12 residues. Germline V lookup: CDR1 SQVTM, CDR2 ANQGSEA. Between the trimmed V and J ends, which lost 7 bases and 0 bases, there was a span of 10 bases. CDR3 coding DNA: TGCAGCGCCCGGGACAACTCCTACGAGCAGTACTTC. As protein: CSARDNSYEQYF.

The gene calls are TRBV28 and TRBJ2-7; 8 bases map to TRBD2. The CDR3 extends over 14 amino acids. Germline CDR1 and CDR2: MDHEN and SYDVKM. V was pared by 3 bases and J by 1 base, with 2 bases of the junction left unmatched. The CDR3 DNA reads as TGTGCCAGCAGTTTGGGACTAGGGTCCTACGAGCAGTACTTC. Its translation: CASSLGLGSYEQYF.

This chain links TRBV19 with TRBJ2-3; 12 bases match TRBD2. The CDR3 spans 16 residues. CDR1 is LNHDA, CDR2 SQIVND, per germline (reference sequence). The trim removed 6 bases at V and 2 bases at J, leaving 6 bases unmatched. The DNA of the CDR3 is TGTGCCAGTAGCAGACTAGCGGGAGAGTTCACAGATACGCAGTATTTT. Residues: CASSRLAGEFTDTQYF.

The chain links TRBV5-1 to TRBJ2-1; 9 nucleotides align to TRBD1. This CDR3 region has 15 residues. After removal of 4 bases from V and 3 bases from J, the junction contained 5 bases not matched to a gene. Germline V CDR1 and CDR2: SGHRS, YFSETQ. The CDR3 bases are TGCGCCAGCAGCCCCGGACAGGGGCTCTACAATGAGCAGTTCTTC. Translating it yields CASSPGQGLYNEQFF.

V gene TRBV18 combines with J gene TRBJ2-5, with 8 bases matching TRBD1. The CDR3 loop spans 14 amino acids. Germline CDR1 is KGHSH and CDR2 is LQKENI. The V gene end was trimmed by 8 bases and the J gene end by 5 bases; junction bases not matched to a gene: 10. The CDR3 reads CASTTTGEWETQYF. The CDR3 bases are TGTGCCAGCACGACGACAGGGGAGTGGGAGACCCAGTACTTC. The whole variable domain, filled in from reference TRBV18 and TRBJ2-5, reads NAGVMQNPRHLVRRRGQEARLRCSPMKGHSHVYWYRQLPEEGLKFMVYLQKENIIDESGMPKERFSAEFPKEGPSILRIQQVVRGDSAAYFCASTTTGEWETQYFGPGTRLLVL.

This clone was observed a single time. This chain connects TRBV7-2 to TRBJ2-7, with 7 bases aligning to TRBD1. Germline V lookup: CDR1 SGHTA, CDR2 FQGNSA. Trimming took 6 bases from V and 1 from J; bases not matched to a gene: 9. The CDR3 has 15 residues. This chain's CDR3 is CASSMVLGQSYEQYF. The CDR3 DNA reads TGTGCCAGCAGTATGGTTCTGGGACAGTCCTACGAGCAGTACTTC.

The chain joins TRBV5-1 to TRBJ1-3, with TRBD1 matching 7 bases. Germline-derived CDR1 and CDR2 are SGHRS and YFSETQ. V dropped 3 bases and J dropped 2; count of bases not matched to a gene: 8. CDR3 length: 16 amino acids. The CDR3 sequence is CASSSGYDRAGNTIYF. The CDR3 bases are TGCGCCAGCAGCTCAGGCTATGACAGGGCTGGAAACACCATATATTTT. The variable domain in full, completed from reference TRBV5-1 and TRBJ1-3, reads KAGVTQTPRYLIKTRGQQVTLSCSPISGHRSVSWYQQTPGQGLQFLFEYFSETQRNKGNFPGRFSGRQFSNSRSEMNVSTLELGDSALYLCASSSGYDRAGNTIYFGEGSWLTVV.

V usage is TRBV5-6 and J usage is TRBJ2-2; the match to TRBD1 covers 11 bases. Germline CDR1 reads SGHDT; CDR2 reads YYEEEE. The CDR3 is made up of 16 amino acids. Trimming took 4 bases from V and 5 from J; bases not matched to a gene: 7. CDR3 sequence reads: CASSHRTGGGTGELFF. The CDR3 DNA is TGTGCCAGCAGCCACAGGACAGGGGGCGGAACCGGGGAGCTGTTTTTT.

The V and J genes are TRBV29-1 and TRBJ1-4, with 10 bases lining up with TRBD1. V lost 5 bases to trimming and J lost 5 bases; unmatched junction nucleotides: 2. Looked up from germline, CDR1 is SQVTM and CDR2 is ANQGSEA. The CDR3 spans 13 residues. The CDR3 here is CSVLGQGNEKLFF. The CDR3 region has the DNA TGCAGCGTTTTGGGACAGGGGAATGAAAAACTGTTTTTT.